The clone carrying this T cell receptor (beta chain) was detected many times. Its target is not known. This sample is part of a study of quantifying T cell responses using KT2 cells. Study-wide background: RNA was reverse transcribed with TCR alpha and beta constant-region primers. Estimated efficiency of the T4 ligation step was above 8% under optimum conditions. General study findings and limits: KT2 sequences were detected down to about one KT2 cell per 100,000 PBMC.

The CDR3 contains 13 residues. V shed 6 bases and J 5 bases; nucleotides not matched to a gene: 4. Per germline, CDR1 LNHNV and CDR2 YYDKDF (reference sequence). A single-stranded UMI oligo with SP2 sequence was ligated to cDNA 3' ends. The first PCR ran 3 to 5 cycles with an equimolar RC1.1 and RC1.2 beta primer mix. TCRdb redid the calling of the UMI-ligation and nested PCR reads with MiXCR, one entry per CDR3 protein. This sample yields under 35,000 distinct CDR3 sequences, of which 9% to 12% are seen a single time; roughly 10% belongs to the top ten. KT2, a clone with a known TCR, was spiked into unfractionated PBMC. Different KT2-to-PBMC ratios were created with a constant PBMC count.

This TCR was recovered from a human donor. The chain recombines TRBV15 with TRBJ2-3; 8 bases line up with TRBD1. The sample comprised PBMCs spiked with cells of the T cell clone KT2. The CDR3 region has the DNA TGTGCCACCAGACAGGGGGGAATAGATACGCAGTATTTT. Amino acid sequence: CATRQGGIDTQYF. Filled out from reference TRBV15 and TRBJ2-3, the complete variable domain reads DAMVIQNPRYQVTQFGKPVTLSCSQTLNHNVMYWYQQKSSQAPKLLFHYYDKDFNNEADTPDNFQSRRPNTSFCFLDIRSPGLGDTAMYLCATRQGGIDTQYFGPGTRLTVL.